The present TCR beta chain was sequenced within a study of blood T cell repertoires in COVID-19. The CDR3 is 13 amino acids. V was shortened by 1 base and J by 2 bases, with 5 bases between the two germline ends. The germline CDR1 and CDR2 sequences are SGHTA and FQGNSA. Generated by immunoSEQ multiplex PCR, the TCRdb table keeps only in-frame clones and is missing some. There are 150,000 to 200,000 clones in the sample; roughly 87% occur only once, and around 1.6% lies in the top ten. Sequencing used peripheral blood. V usage is TRBV7-2 and J usage is TRBJ1-1, with D hard to call. The receptor was derived from a woman in her fifties or sixties with acute or convalescent COVID-19. For the CDR3, the DNA is TGTGCCAGCAGCTTAGTATTTAACACTGAAGCTTTCTTT. The encoded protein is CASSLVFNTEAFF. The full variable domain, with the rest looked up from reference TRBV7-2 and TRBJ1-1, is GAGVSQSPSNKVTEKGKDVELRCDPISGHTALYWYRQSLGQGLEFLIYFQGNSAPDKSGLPSDRFSAERTGGSVSTLTIQRTQQEDSAVYLCASSLVFNTEAFFGQGTRLTVV.